This T cell receptor (beta chain) was sequenced for a study of post-analysis software for immune sequencing data. Study-level points and caveats: Compared with controls, patients had more of about 5 TRBV segments, including TRBV5-6, TRBV5-1 and TRBV20-1. Controls showed significantly higher normalized Chao1 diversity than did multiple sclerosis patients.

This CDR3 is 14 amino acids long. V was cut by 2 bases and J by 7 bases, with 13 bases left in between. Per the germline V gene, CDR1 is SGHAT and CDR2 is FQNNGV. Notes on this clonotype: The target antigen is unknown.

Unique-molecular-identifier-tagged TCR beta cDNA libraries were used. TCRdb analysed the PCR reads with MiXCR anew, one entry per CDR3 protein. The data contain about 820,000 distinct CDR3 sequences, about 57% of them singletons. This receptor was obtained from a girl aged 10 to 17 with multiple sclerosis. The sample taken for sequencing was blood. V is TRBV11-2 and J is TRBJ2-3; no clear D. CDR3 nucleotides: TGTGCCAGCAGCTTACGGCAGGCTCCAAATACGCAGTATTTT. It translates to CASSLRQAPNTQYF.